The following is a T cell receptor (beta chain) sequence with its context. This clonotype was seen many times. What this receptor recognizes is not known. No base qualities exist here, and no much larger clone lies one base off it. This sample was taken from a study of T-cell memory formation after mild COVID-19 (dated by TCRdb to the early 2020s). Turning to the overall study: Most TCR sequence clusters were specific to one of the two donors. In a couple of donors, T-cell clones that expanded and contracted after mild COVID-19 were tracked by sequencing TCRalpha and TCRbeta repertoires over time. The cohort comprised two young, previously healthy adult volunteers, one female and one male.

The reads were generated on an Illumina NovaSeq 6000. Using 5'RACE with constant-segment primers, TCRalpha and TCRbeta cDNA libraries were constructed, with sample barcodes and unique molecular identifiers added in the process. RNA was extracted from every sample with Trizol reagent. Amplification of the libraries took two PCR steps, and the second step added a second sample barcode plus Illumina TruSeq adapters. Sequencing of the libraries was done on an Illumina NovaSeq, producing 2 x 150 bp paired-end reads. As for the original processing: Reads were demultiplexed and collapsed into UMI-guided consensus sequences with migec v1.2.7. Using mixcr v2.1.11, the UMI consensuses were aligned to TRA and TRB V and J templates and assembled into clonotypes. Clonotypes were classified as expanded or contracted when called significant by both edgeR and NoisET, with noise models trained on biological replicates. For edgeR calls, the cutoffs were a false discovery rate-adjusted p below 0.01 and a log2 fold-change threshold of 1. PCA with hierarchical clustering of max-normalized trajectories of the 1000 most abundant clonotypes was used as exploratory dynamics analysis. Each responding clone was given a CD4 or CD8 phenotype based on the CD4+ and CD8+ repertoires, which had been sequenced separately. TCRdb trimmed the raw reads at Q25, called clones with MiXCR and kept productive beta chains. CDR3 protein sequences are deduplicated, and each keeps its most common genes and DNA. TCRdb, rather than the study authors, made the V and J calls. Across this sample there are about 360,000 distinct CDR3 sequences, with 10% to 15% seen only once. Roughly a fifth of the sample is in the top ten clones.

PBMCs were isolated by Ficoll-Paque density gradient centrifugation. Taken from the germline V gene, the CDR1 and CDR2 loops are SGHTA and FQGNSA. After removal of 3 bases from V and 0 bases from J, the junction retains 11 bases not matched to a gene. Counted from cysteine to phenylalanine, this CDR3 has 19 amino acids. Of all the DNA, just the CDR3 is kept, 57 bases in frame from base 1. Results the study describes overall, beyond this receptor: The detection of some responding clones in pre-infection memory suggests that pre-existing cross-reactive memory T cells joined the SARS-CoV-2 response. The study covered only a couple of mild cases, and larger cohorts including severe cases with pre-infection samples were considered necessary. Contracting CD4+ clones were located mainly in the CM and EM memory subsets, whereas CD8+ clones were found to be enriched in EMRA. Clones that contracted from day 15 to 85 showed balanced CD4/CD8 phenotypes, whereas a second wave of clones that expanded from day 15 to 37 leaned towards CD4+. SARS-CoV-2 specificity was not confirmed for the second-wave clones peaking on day 37.

The sequence was collected from a man aged 18-30 years who had mild COVID-19 (a few samples of this study predate the infection). The sample titles of this study are shuffled in the database, so cell type and time point are left out; the donor was told from shared clones. The chain links TRBV7-2 with TRBJ2-3, and TRBD2 aligns with 11 junction nucleotides. Sequenced input: PBMCs or a T cell subset sorted from them (not recorded which). CDR3 loop: CASSFPSSGGARSTDTQYF. The bases are TGTGCCAGCAGCTTCCCGAGTAGCGGGGGGGCCCGGAGCACAGATACGCAGTATTTT. Where the CDR3 stops, the reference TRBV7-2 and TRBJ2-3 genes take over; the full variable domain is GAGVSQSPSNKVTEKGKDVELRCDPISGHTALYWYRQSLGQGLEFLIYFQGNSAPDKSGLPSDRFSAERTGGSVSTLTIQRTQQEDSAVYLCASSFPSSGGARSTDTQYFGPGTRLTVL.